This T cell receptor beta chain was recorded in a study of shared clonotypes between healthy human individuals. General study findings and limits: Sequencing depth was a factor that was expected to affect clonotype sharing among donors. Rarefaction exposed incomplete sorted-subset sequencing despite large depth. Clonotypes shared by all four sorted-subset donors had higher generation probabilities than non-shared clonotypes.

The naive CD8 population came from CD45RO-negative cells selected for CCR7, without terminally differentiated effector memory CD45RA+ cells. All of the donors resided in Nashville, Tennessee, and each was a Caucasian adult. CDR3 length equals 11 residues. The V gene's germline CDR1 is MNHNS and CDR2 SASEGT. With 11 bases removed from V and 3 bases from J, the gap between germline ends came to 11 bases. Data came from immunoSEQ multiplex PCR; TCRdb stores just in-frame clones and leaves some out. The table lists about 580,000 clones, roughly 98% of them singletons. About this clone: As yet, its antigen is unknown.

The V and J genes are TRBV6-1 and TRBJ2-7, with D maybe TRBD2 (6 bases). Sequencing was performed on naive CD8+ T cells sorted from blood. This clonotype originated in a young man in good health. CDR3 DNA: TGTGCCTGCGACGGGAGCTACGAGCAGTACTTC. Translating gives CACDGSYEQYF.